The T cell receptor (beta chain) described here comes from a study of T cell repertoires and HLA-DP antigens. Across the whole study: Average DNA input: approximately 220 ng for CD137+CD4+ sorts, around 1,300 ng pre-culture.

The V segment lost 6 bases and the J segment 4 bases; nucleotides outside the gene matches: 16. From germline, CDR1 is SGHDN and CDR2 FVKESK. The CDR3 totals 18 residues. Profiling relied on immunoSEQ multiplex PCR, and the TCRdb table lists in-frame clones only, not all of them. This table has roughly 70,000 clones, roughly 78% appearing once. As regards this clone: Its antigen remains unknown.

The specimen was CD4+ T cells from PBMCs. The sequence came from a man between 60 and 75 years old in good health and CMV-seronegative. The chain has TRBV14 and TRBJ2-1, with 9 positions matching TRBD2. CDR3 in amino acids: CASSPSPLQREEYNEQFF. CDR3 DNA sequence: TGTGCCAGCAGTCCTTCTCCCCTCCAGCGGGAGGAGTACAATGAGCAGTTCTTC.